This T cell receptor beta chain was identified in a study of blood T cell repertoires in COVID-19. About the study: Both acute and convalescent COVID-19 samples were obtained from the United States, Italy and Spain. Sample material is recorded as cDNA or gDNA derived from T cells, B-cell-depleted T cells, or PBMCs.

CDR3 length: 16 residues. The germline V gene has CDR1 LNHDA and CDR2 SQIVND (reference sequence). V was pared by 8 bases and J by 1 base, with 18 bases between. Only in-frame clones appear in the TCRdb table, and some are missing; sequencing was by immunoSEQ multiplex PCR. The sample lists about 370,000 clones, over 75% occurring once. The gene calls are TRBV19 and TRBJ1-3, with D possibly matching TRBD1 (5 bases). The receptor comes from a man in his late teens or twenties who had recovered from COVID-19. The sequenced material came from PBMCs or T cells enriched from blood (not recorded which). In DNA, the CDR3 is TGTGCCAGTCGCACGGGTCGGGGGGAATCTGGAAACACCATATATTTT. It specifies CASRTGRGESGNTIYF. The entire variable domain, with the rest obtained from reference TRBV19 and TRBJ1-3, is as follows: DGGITQSPKYLFRKEGQNVTLSCEQNLNHDAMYWYRQDPGQGLRLIYYSQIVNDFQKGDIAEGYSVSREKKESFPLTVTSAQKNPTAFYLCASRTGRGESGNTIYFGEGSWLTVV.